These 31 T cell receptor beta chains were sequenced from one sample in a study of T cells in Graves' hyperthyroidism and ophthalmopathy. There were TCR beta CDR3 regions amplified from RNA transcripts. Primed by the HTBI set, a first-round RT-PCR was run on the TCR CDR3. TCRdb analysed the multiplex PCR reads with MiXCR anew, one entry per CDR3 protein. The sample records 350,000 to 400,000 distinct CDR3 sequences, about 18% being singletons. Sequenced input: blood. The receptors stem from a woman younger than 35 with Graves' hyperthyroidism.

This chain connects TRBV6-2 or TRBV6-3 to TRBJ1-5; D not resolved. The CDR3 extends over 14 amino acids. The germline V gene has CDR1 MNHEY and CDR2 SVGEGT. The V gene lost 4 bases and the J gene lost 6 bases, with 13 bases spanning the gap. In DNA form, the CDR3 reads TGTGCCAGCAGTTTCGCCGCTCTCGGTCAGCCCCAGCATTTT. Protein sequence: CASSFAALGQPQHF.

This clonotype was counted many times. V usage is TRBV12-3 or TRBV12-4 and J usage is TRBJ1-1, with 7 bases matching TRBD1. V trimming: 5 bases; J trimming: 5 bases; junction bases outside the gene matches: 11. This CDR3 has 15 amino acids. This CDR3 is CASSRTGSQGTEAFF. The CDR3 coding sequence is TGTGCCAGCAGTAGGACAGGAAGTCAGGGGACTGAAGCTTTCTTT.

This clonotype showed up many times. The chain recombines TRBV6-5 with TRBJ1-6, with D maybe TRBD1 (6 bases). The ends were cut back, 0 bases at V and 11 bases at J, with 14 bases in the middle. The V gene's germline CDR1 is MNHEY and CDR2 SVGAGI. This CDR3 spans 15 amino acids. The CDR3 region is CASSYSTQGNAPLHF. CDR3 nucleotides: TGTGCCAGCAGTTACTCGACTCAGGGGAATGCACCCCTCCACTTT.

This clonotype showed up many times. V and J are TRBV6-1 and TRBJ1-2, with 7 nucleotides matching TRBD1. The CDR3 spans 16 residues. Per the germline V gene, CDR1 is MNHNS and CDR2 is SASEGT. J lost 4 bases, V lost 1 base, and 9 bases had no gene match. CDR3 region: CASSEEIGGVGYGYTF. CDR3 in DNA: TGTGCCAGCAGTGAAGAGATAGGGGGCGTCGGCTATGGCTACACCTTC.

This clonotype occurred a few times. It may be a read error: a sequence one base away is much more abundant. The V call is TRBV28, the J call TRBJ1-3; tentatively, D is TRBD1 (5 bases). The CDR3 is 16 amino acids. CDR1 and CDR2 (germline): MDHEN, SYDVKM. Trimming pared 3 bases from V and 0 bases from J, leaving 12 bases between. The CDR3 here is CASSFGTHISGNTIYF. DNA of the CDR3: TGTGCCAGCAGTTTCGGGACTCATATCTCTGGAAACACCATATATTTT.

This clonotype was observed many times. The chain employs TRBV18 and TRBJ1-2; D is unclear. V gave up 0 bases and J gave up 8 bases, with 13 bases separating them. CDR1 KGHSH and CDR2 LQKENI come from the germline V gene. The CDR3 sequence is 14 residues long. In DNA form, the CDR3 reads TGTGCCAGCTCACCACCGGACGTGACGGGGGGCTACACCTTC. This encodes CASSPPDVTGGYTF.

CDR3 loop: CAWNLRAISGNTIYF. For the CDR3, the DNA is TGTGCCTGGAATCTACGAGCCATCTCTGGAAACACCATATATTTT. The chain has TRBV30 and TRBJ1-3; D call uncertain. Germline values: CDR1 GTSNPN, CDR2 SVGIG (reference sequence). Trimming removed 4 bases from V and 0 bases from J, with 13 bases in between. The CDR3 length is 15 residues.

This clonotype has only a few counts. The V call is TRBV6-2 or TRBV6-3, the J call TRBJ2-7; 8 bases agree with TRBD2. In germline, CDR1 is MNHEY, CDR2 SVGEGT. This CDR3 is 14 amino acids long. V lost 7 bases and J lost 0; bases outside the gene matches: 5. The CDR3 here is CASTPAGVSYEQYF. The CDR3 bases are TGTGCCAGCACCCCAGCGGGGGTCTCCTACGAGCAGTACTTC.

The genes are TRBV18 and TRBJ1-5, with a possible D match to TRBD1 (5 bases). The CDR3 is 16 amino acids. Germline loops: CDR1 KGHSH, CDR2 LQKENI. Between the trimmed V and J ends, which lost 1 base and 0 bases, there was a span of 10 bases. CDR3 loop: CASSPQGRGSNQPQHF. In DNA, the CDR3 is TGTGCCAGCTCACCACAGGGACGTGGTAGCAATCAGCCCCAGCATTTT.

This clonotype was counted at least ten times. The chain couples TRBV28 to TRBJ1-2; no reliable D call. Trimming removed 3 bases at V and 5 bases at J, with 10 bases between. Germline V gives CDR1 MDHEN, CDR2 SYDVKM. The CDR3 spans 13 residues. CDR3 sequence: CASSFPYRYGYTF. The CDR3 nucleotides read TGTGCCAGCAGTTTTCCCTATAGGTATGGCTACACCTTC.

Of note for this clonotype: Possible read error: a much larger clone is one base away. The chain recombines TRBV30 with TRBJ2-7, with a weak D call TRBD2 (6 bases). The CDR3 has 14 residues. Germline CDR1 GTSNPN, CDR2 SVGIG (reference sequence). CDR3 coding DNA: TGTGCCTGGCAAGGCGGGACCCCCGGAGACGAGCAGTGCTTC. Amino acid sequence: CAWQGGTPGDEQCF.

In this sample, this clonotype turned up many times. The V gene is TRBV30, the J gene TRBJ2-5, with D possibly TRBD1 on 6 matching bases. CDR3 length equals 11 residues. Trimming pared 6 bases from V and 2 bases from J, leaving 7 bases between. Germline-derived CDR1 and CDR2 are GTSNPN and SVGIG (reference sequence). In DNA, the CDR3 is TGTGCCTGCCAGGGGCAAGAGACCCAGTACTTC. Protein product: CACQGQETQYF.

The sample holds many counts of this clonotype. CDR3: CASSLVIRRQETQYF. For the CDR3, the DNA is TGTGCCAGCAGCTTAGTTATCCGGCGCCAAGAGACCCAGTACTTC. The chain employs TRBV7-2 and TRBJ2-5, with D unclear. This CDR3 is built from 15 residues. Trimming removed 1 base from V and 1 base from J, with 10 bases in between. Germline V lookup: CDR1 SGHTA, CDR2 FQGNSA.

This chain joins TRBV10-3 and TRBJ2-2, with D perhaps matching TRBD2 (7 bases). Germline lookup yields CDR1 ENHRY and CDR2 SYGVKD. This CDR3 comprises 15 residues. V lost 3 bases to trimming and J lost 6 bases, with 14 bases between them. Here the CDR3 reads CAISDRGGAAGELFF. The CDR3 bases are TGTGCCATCAGTGATCGAGGGGGGGCCGCCGGGGAGCTGTTTTTT.

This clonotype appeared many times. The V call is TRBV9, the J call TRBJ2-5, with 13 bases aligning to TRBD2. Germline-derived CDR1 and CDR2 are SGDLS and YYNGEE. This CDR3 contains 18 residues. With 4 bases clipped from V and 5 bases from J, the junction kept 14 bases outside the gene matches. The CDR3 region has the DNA TGTGCCAGCAGCCCAGGGACTAGCGGGGTCACAGTCGGGGAGACCCAGTACTTC. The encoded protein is CASSPGTSGVTVGETQYF. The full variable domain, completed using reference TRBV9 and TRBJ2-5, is DSGVTQTPKHLITATGQRVTLRCSPRSGDLSVYWYQQSLDQGLQFLIQYYNGEERAKGNILERFSAQQFPDLHSELNLSSLELGDSALYFCASSPGTSGVTVGETQYFGPGTRLLVL.

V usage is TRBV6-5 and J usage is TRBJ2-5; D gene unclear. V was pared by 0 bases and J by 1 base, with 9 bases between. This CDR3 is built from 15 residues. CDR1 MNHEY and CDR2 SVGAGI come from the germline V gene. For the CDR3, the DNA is TGTGCCAGCAGTTACTCGCCAGGCAGCCAAGAGACCCAGTACTTC. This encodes CASSYSPGSQETQYF.

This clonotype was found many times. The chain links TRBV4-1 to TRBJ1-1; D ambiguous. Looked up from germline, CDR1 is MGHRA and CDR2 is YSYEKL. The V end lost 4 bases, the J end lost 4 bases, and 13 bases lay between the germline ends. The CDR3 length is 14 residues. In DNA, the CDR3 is TGCGCCAGCAGCCGTAGGGTTCTCCTCACTGAAGCTTTCTTT. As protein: CASSRRVLLTEAFF.

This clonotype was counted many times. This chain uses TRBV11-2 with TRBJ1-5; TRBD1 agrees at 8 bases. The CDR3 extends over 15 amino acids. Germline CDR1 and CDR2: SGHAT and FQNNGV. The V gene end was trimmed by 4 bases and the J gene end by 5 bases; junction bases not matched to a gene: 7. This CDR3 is CASSYYRGKDQPQHF. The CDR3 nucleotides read TGTGCCAGCAGCTATTACAGGGGGAAAGATCAGCCCCAGCATTTT.

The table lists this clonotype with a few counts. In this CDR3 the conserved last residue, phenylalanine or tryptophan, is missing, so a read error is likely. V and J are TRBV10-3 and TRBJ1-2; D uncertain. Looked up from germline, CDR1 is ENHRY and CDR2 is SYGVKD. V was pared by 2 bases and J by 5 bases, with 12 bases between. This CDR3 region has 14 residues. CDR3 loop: CAISELEGRYGYTL. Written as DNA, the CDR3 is TGTGCCATCAGTGAGCTTGAAGGGCGGTATGGCTACACCCTC.

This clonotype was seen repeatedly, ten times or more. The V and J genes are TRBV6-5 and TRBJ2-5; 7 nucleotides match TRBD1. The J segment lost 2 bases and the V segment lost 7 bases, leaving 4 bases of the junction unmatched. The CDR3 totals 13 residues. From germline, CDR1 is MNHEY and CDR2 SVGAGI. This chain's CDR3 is CASKGQPQETQYF. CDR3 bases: TGTGCCAGCAAGGGACAGCCACAAGAGACCCAGTACTTC.

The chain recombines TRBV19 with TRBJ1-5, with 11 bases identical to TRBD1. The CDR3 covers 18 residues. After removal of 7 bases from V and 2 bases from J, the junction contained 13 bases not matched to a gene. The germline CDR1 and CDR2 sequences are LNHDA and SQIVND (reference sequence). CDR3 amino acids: CASTPGQGVAWGNQPQHF. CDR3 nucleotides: TGTGCCAGTACCCCGGGACAGGGGGTAGCCTGGGGCAATCAGCCCCAGCATTTT.

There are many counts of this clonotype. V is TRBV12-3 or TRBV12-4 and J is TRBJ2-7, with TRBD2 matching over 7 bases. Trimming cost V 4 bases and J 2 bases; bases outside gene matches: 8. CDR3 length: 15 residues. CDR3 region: CASSSTGTKTYEQYF. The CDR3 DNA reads TGTGCCAGCAGTTCTACCGGGACTAAGACCTACGAGCAGTACTTC.

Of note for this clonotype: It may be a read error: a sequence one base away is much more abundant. CDR3 in amino acids: CSARGGTPLGCYTF. CDR3 DNA sequence: TGCAGTGCTAGAGGGGGGACTCCATTGGGATGCTACACCTTC. The rearrangement joins TRBV20-1 to TRBJ1-2; D possibly corresponds to TRBD1 (5 bases). This CDR3 has 14 amino acids. Looked up from germline, CDR1 is DFQATT and CDR2 is SNEGSKA (reference sequence). V gave up 1 base and J gave up 9 bases, with 18 bases separating them.

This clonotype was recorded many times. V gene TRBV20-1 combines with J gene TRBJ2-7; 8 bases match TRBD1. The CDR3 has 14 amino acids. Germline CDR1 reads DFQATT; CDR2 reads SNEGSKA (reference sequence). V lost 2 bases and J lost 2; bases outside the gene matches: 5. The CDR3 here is CSARTDRATYEQYF. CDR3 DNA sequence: TGCAGTGCTAGAACGGACAGGGCGACCTACGAGCAGTACTTC.

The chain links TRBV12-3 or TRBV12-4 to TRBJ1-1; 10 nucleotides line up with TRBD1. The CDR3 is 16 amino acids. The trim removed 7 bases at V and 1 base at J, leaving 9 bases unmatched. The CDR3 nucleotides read TGTGCCAGCACCCGGGACAGGGGTATTGGGAACACTGAAGCTTTCTTT. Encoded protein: CASTRDRGIGNTEAFF.

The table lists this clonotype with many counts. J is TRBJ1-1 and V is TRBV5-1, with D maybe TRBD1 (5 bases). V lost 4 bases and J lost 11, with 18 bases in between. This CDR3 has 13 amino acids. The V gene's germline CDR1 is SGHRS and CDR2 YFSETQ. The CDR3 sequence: CASSPGTDQVAFF. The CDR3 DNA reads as TGCGCCAGCAGCCCGGGGACGGACCAGGTTGCTTTCTTT.

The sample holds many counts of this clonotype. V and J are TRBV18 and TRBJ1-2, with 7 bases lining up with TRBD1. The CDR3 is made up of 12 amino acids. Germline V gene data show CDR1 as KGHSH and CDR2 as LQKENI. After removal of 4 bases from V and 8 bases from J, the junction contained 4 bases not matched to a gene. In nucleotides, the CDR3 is TGTGCCAGCTCACTGACAGGGATGGGCTACACCTTC. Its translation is CASSLTGMGYTF. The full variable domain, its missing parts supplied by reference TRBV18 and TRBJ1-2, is NAGVMQNPRHLVRRRGQEARLRCSPMKGHSHVYWYRQLPEEGLKFMVYLQKENIIDESGMPKERFSAEFPKEGPSILRIQQVVRGDSAAYFCASSLTGMGYTFGSGTRLTVV.

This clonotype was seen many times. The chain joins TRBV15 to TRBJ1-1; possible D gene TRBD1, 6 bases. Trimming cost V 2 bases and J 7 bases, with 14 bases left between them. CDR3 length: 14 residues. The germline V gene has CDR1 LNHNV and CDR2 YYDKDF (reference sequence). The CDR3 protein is CATSRFGQLDEAFF. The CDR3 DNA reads TGTGCCACCAGCAGATTCGGACAGTTAGATGAAGCTTTCTTT.

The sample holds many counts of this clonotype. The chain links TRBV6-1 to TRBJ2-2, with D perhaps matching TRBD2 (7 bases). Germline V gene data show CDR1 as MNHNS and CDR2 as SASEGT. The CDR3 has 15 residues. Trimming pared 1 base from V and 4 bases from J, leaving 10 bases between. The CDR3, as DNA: TGTGCCAGCAGTGAAGAGGCGGGGGCCACCGGGGAGCTGTTTTTT. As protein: CASSEEAGATGELFF.

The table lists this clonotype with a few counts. This CDR3 reads CASSVGRTYEQYF. The CDR3 DNA is TGTGCCAGCAGTGTGGGGCGAACCTACGAGCAGTACTTC. The rearrangement joins TRBV25-1 to TRBJ2-7, with D maybe TRBD1 (5 bases). CDR1 and CDR2 (germline): MGHDK, SYGVNS. CDR3 length: 13 amino acids. V shed 4 bases and J shed 2 bases, with 9 bases lying between them.

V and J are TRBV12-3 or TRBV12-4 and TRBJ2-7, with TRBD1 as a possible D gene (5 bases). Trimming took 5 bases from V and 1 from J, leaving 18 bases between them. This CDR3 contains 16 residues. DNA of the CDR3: TGTGCCAGCAGTCTGACCCTTCAAAGACAGTCCTACGAGCAGTACTTC. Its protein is CASSLTLQRQSYEQYF.